This T cell receptor (beta chain) was profiled in a study of cytomegalovirus exposure and HLA in healthy donors. About the study: The study placed 70% to 90% of its approximately 400 genotyped donors in the Caucasian-associated ancestry cluster. Study-level points and caveats: Most TCR sequences were seen very rarely across donors, but some public TCRs occurred in many.

Note on this clone: Its antigen is unidentified.

CDR3 size: 13 residues. From germline, CDR1 is SEHNR and CDR2 FQNEAQ (reference sequence). V lost 7 bases, J lost 8 bases, and 12 bases lay in between. In the PCR, 60 Vbeta and 13 Jbeta primers were used. How the authors handled the data: There were tens of millions of unique TCR beta chains by a later count, and about 11 million of them were shared. Clones were read by immunoSEQ multiplex PCR, and TCRdb kept only the in-frame ones, dropping some. The V and J calls and the clone size are those of that table, but D and trimming were determined from the DNA. The sample includes approximately 180,000 clones, 12% seen only once; the top ten take less than 8.5%. The donors comprised healthy bone marrow donors.

J is TRBJ1-6 and V is TRBV7-9, with D unresolved. The sample consisted of PBMCs. This TCR was recovered from a man aged 45-65 years in good health and CMV-seropositive. In DNA, the CDR3 is TGTGCCAGCACCTCCTTGGCTGATTCACCCCTCCACTTT. The encoded protein is CASTSLADSPLHF.